This TCR beta chain was sequenced in a study of T cell repertoires in cytomegalovirus infection. Across the study: Public TCR beta signatures marked donors with CMV infection and the matching HLA.

TCRdb redid the calling of the reads with MiXCR, one entry per CDR3 protein. The table includes some 77,000 distinct CDR3 sequences, 3.7% detected once. V trimming: 5 bases; J trimming: 2 bases; junction bases outside the gene matches: 4. From germline, CDR1 is SEHNR and CDR2 FQNEAQ (reference sequence). CDR3 size: 14 residues. General study results and limits: HLA-C-restricted CMV clonotypes gave the most frequent clonotype in two of eight donors. CMV carriers with the relevant HLA were identified by cumulative public TCR beta family frequency.

The sample holds many counts of this clonotype. Its specificity is unknown. The receptor was isolated from a human donor in good health (CMV status not recorded). Some clones in this sample may be carry-over from other donors' samples. The sample taken for sequencing was PBMCs. The J gene is TRBJ2-5, the V gene TRBV7-9, with TRBD1 identical over 8 bases. This CDR3 reads CASSPGGGQETQYF. The CDR3, as DNA: TGTGCCAGCAGCCCAGGGGGCGGGCAAGAGACCCAGTACTTC.